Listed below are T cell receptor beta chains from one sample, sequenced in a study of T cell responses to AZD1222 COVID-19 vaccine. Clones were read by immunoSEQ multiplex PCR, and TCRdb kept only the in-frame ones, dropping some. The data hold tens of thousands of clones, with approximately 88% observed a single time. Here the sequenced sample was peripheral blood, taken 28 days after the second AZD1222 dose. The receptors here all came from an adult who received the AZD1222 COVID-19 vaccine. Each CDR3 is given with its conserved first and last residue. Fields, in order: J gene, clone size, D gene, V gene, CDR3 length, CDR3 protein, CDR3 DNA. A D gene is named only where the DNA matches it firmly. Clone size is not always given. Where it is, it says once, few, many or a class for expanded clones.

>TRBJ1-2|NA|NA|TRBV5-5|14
CASHLDPGRYGYTF
TGTGCCAGCCATTTGGATCCAGGGCGGTATGGCTACACCTTC
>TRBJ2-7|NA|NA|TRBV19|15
CASSIRTESSYEQYF
TGTGCCAGTAGTATTCGGACTGAAAGCTCCTACGAGCAGTACTTC
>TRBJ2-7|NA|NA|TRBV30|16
CAWSAPDRREHYEQYF
TGTGCCTGGAGTGCCCCGGACAGGCGGGAGCACTACGAGCAGTACTTC
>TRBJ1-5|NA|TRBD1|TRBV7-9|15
CASSLGDRRDQPQHF
TGTGCCAGCAGCTTAGGGGACAGACGAGATCAGCCCCAGCATTTT
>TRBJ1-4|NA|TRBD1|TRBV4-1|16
CASSQDGTGSNEKLFF
TGCGCCAGCAGCCAAGACGGGACAGGGTCTAATGAAAAACTGTTTTTT
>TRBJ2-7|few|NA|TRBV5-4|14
CASSLIGDSYEQYF
TGTGCCAGCAGCTTGATAGGGGATTCCTACGAGCAGTACTTC
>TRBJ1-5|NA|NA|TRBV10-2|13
CATRYGPNQPQHF
TGCGCCACCAGATACGGCCCCAATCAGCCCCAGCATTTT
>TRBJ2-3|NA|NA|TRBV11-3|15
CASSQRTQSTDTQYF
TGTGCCAGCAGCCAAAGGACACAAAGCACAGATACGCAGTATTTT
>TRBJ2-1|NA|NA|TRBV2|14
CASSSGRELNEQFF
TGTGCCAGCAGTTCGGGACGGGAGCTCAATGAGCAGTTCTTC
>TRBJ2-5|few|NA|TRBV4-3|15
CASSQDPAGGKTQYF
TGCGCCAGCAGCCAAGATCCGGCAGGTGGGAAGACCCAGTACTTC
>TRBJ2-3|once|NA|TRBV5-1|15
CASSLVVARADTQYF
TGCGCCAGCAGCTTGGTGGTAGCCCGGGCAGATACGCAGTATTTT
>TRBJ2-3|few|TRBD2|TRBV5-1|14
CASKAGPSTDTQYF
TGCGCCAGCAAAGCGGGGCCTAGCACAGATACGCAGTATTTT
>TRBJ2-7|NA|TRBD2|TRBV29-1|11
CSVGREGEQYF
TGCAGCGTTGGCCGGGAGGGCGAGCAGTACTTC
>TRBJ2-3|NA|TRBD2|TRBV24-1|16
CATSDYGGRAIDTQYF
TGTGCCACCAGTGATTACGGCGGGAGGGCCATAGATACGCAGTATTTT
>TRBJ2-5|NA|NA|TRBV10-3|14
CAISERGLQETQYF
TGTGCCATCAGTGAAAGGGGACTTCAAGAGACCCAGTACTTC
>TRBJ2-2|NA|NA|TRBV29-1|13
CSVGQPGTGELFF
TGCAGCGTTGGTCAGCCGGGCACCGGGGAGCTGTTTTTT
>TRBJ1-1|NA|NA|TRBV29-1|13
CSVEAAMNTEAFF
TGCAGCGTTGAGGCAGCAATGAACACTGAAGCTTTCTTT
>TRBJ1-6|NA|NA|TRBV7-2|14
CASSLLGLNSPLHF
TGTGCCAGCAGCTTGCTGGGGCTCAATTCACCCCTCCACTTT
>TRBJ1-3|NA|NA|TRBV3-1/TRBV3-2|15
CASSQGLASGNTIYF
TGTGCCAGCAGCCAAGGCCTGGCCTCTGGAAACACCATATATTTT
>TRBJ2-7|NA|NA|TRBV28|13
CASSPGGPYEQYF
TGTGCCAGCAGTCCCGGGGGGCCCTACGAGCAGTACTTC
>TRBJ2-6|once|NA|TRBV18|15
CASSPPRSGANVLTF
TGTGCCAGCTCACCACCCCGCTCTGGGGCCAACGTCCTGACTTTC
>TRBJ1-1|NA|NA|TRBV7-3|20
CASSLRIFPTGLAANTEAFF
TGTGCCAGCAGCTTAAGGATTTTTCCTACTGGCCTTGCGGCGAACACTGAAGCTTTCTTT
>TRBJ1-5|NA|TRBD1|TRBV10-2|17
CASSGLPTGNANQPQHF
TGCGCCAGCAGTGGATTACCGACAGGGAACGCGAATCAGCCCCAGCATTTT
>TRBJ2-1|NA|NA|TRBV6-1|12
CASSEFSNEQFF
TGTGCCAGCAGTGAATTTTCCAATGAGCAGTTCTTC
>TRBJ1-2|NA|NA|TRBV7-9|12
CASSLGERGYTF
TGTGCCAGCAGCTTAGGGGAAAGGGGCTACACCTTC
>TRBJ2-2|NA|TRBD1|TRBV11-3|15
CASSFQGAYTGELFF
TGTGCCAGCAGCTTCCAGGGGGCGTACACCGGGGAGCTGTTTTTT
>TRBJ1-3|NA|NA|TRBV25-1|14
CASSVGGAGNTIYF
TGTGCCAGCAGTGTAGGAGGGGCTGGAAACACCATATATTTT
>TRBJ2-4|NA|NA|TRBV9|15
CASSVATGAKNIQYF
TGTGCCAGCAGCGTAGCCACAGGGGCCAAAAACATTCAGTACTTC
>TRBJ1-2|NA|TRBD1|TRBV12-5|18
CASGFTTGGPRANYGYTF
TGTGCTAGTGGTTTCACGACAGGGGGCCCGAGAGCTAACTATGGCTACACCTTC
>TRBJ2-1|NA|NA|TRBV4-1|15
CASSQGGRAYNEQFF
TGCGCCAGCAGCCAAGGAGGAAGGGCCTACAATGAGCAGTTCTTC
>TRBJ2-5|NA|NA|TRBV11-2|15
CASSLGSGYQETQYF
TGTGCCAGCAGCTTAGGATCAGGGTACCAAGAGACCCAGTACTTC
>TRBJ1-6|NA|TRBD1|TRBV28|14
CASRGQGRDSPLHF
TGTGCCAGCAGGGGACAGGGGCGGGATTCACCCCTCCACTTT
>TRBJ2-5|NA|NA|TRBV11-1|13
CASSGSSGETQYF
TGTGCCAGCAGCGGATCCAGTGGAGAGACCCAGTACTTC
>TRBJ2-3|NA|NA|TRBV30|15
CAWSEGEASTDTQYF
TGTGCCTGGAGTGAAGGGGAGGCTAGCACAGATACGCAGTATTTT
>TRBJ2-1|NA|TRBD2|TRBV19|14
CASSIGRASDEQFF
TGTGCCAGTAGTATCGGGAGGGCCTCGGATGAGCAGTTCTTC
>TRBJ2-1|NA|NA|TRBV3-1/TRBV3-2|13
CASSSPGRYEQFF
TGTGCCAGCAGCTCCCCGGGGAGGTATGAGCAGTTCTTC
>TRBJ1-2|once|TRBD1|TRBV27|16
CASSRLGLQGAGGYTF
TGTGCCAGCAGTCGATTGGGTCTACAGGGGGCCGGTGGCTACACCTTC
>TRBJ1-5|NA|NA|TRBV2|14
CASGGQISNQPQHF
TGTGCCAGCGGAGGACAGATTAGCAATCAGCCCCAGCATTTT
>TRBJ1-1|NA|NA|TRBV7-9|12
CASSLAASEAFF
TGTGCCAGCAGCTTAGCAGCCTCGGAAGCTTTCTTT
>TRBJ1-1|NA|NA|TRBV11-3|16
CASSLDSWVGNTEAFF
TGTGCCAGCAGCTTAGATAGTTGGGTGGGGAACACTGAAGCTTTCTTT
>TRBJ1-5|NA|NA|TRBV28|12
CASSFRGMPQHF
TGTGCCAGCAGTTTCCGTGGCATGCCCCAGCATTTT
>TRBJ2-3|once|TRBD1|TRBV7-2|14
CASTLTGIGDTQYF
TGTGCCAGCACCCTGACAGGGATTGGGGATACGCAGTATTTT
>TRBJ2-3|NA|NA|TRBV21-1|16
CASSKRRGTSTDTQYF
TGTGCCAGCAGCAAAAGGAGGGGTACTAGCACAGATACGCAGTATTTT
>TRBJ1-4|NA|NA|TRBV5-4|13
CAVQTGDNEKLFF
TGTGCCGTCCAAACAGGCGATAATGAAAAACTGTTTTTT
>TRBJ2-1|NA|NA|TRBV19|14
CASNLGIGYNEQFF
TGTGCCAGTAACCTGGGGATCGGTTACAATGAGCAGTTCTTC
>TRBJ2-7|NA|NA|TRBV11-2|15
CASSLSVRASYEQYF
TGTGCCAGCAGCTTATCAGTCAGGGCCTCCTACGAGCAGTACTTC
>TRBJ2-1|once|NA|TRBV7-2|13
CASSLSNRNEQFF
TGTGCCAGCAGCTTGTCAAACCGGAATGAGCAGTTCTTC
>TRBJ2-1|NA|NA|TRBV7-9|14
CASSLGRGGDEQFF
TGTGCCAGCAGCTTAGGCAGGGGAGGCGATGAGCAGTTCTTC
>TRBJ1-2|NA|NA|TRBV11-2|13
CASSLGGREGYTF
TGTGCCAGCAGCTTAGGGGGCAGGGAGGGCTACACCTTC
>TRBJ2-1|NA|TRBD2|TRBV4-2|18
CASSQEGLAESSYNEQFF
TGTGCCAGCAGCCAAGAGGGACTAGCGGAGAGCTCCTACAATGAGCAGTTCTTC
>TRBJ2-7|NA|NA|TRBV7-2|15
CASAPTGRVTYEQYF
TGTGCCAGCGCGCCGACCGGACGGGTAACCTACGAGCAGTACTTC
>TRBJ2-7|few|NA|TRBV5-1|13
CASRVASSYEQYF
TGCGCCAGCCGGGTGGCGAGCTCCTACGAGCAGTACTTC